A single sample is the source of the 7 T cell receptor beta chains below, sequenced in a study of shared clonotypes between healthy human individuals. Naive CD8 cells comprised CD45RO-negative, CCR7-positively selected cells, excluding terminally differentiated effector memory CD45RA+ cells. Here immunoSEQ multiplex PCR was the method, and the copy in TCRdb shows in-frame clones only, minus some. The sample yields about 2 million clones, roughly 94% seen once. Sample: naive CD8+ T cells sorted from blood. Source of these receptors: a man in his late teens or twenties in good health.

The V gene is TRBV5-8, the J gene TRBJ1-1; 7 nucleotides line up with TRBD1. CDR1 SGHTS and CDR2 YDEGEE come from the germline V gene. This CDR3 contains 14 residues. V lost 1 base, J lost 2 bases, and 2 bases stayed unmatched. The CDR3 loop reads CASSLWDSNTEAFF. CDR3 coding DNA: TGTGCCAGCAGCTTGTGGGACAGCAACACTGAAGCTTTCTTT.

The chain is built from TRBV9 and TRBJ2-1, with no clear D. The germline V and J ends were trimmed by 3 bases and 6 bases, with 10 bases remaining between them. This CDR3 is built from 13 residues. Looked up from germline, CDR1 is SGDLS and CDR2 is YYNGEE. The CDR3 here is CASSESEFNEQFF. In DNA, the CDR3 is TGTGCCAGCAGCGAATCGGAATTCAATGAGCAGTTCTTC.

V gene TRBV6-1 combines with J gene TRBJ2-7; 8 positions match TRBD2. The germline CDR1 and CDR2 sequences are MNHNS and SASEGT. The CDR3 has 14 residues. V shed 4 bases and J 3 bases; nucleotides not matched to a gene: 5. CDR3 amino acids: CASSASGSVYEQYF. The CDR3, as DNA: TGTGCCAGCAGTGCTAGCGGGTCCGTCTACGAGCAGTACTTC.

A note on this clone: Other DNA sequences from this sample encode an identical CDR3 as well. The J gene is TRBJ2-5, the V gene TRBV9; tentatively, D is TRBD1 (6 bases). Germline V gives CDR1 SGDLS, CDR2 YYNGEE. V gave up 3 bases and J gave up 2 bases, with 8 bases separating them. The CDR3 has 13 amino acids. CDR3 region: CASSGTDQETQYF. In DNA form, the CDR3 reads TGTGCCAGCAGCGGGACAGATCAAGAGACCCAGTACTTC. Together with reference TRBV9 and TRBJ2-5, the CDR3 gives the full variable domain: DSGVTQTPKHLITATGQRVTLRCSPRSGDLSVYWYQQSLDQGLQFLIQYYNGEERAKGNILERFSAQQFPDLHSELNLSSLELGDSALYFCASSGTDQETQYFGPGTRLLVL.

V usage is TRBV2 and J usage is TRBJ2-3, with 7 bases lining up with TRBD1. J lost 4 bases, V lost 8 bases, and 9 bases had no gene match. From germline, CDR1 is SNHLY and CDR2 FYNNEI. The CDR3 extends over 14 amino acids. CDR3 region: CASSRQGSADTQYF. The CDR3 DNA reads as TGTGCCAGCTCTCGACAGGGATCTGCAGATACGCAGTATTTT. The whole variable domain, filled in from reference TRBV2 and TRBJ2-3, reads EPEVTQTPSHQVTQMGQEVILRCVPISNHLYFYWYRQILGQKVEFLVSFYNNEISEKSEIFDDQFSVERPDGSNFTLKIRSTKLEDSAMYFCASSRQGSADTQYFGPGTRLTVL.

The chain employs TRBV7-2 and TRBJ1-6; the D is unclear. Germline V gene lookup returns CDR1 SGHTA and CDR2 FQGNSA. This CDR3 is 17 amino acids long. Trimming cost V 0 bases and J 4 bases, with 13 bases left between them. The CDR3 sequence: CASSLADGRQYNSPLHF. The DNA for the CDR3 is TGTGCCAGCAGCTTAGCGGATGGACGGCAGTATAATTCACCCCTCCACTTT. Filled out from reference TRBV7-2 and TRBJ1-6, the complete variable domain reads GAGVSQSPSNKVTEKGKDVELRCDPISGHTALYWYRQSLGQGLEFLIYFQGNSAPDKSGLPSDRFSAERTGGSVSTLTIQRTQQEDSAVYLCASSLADGRQYNSPLHFGNGTRLTVT.

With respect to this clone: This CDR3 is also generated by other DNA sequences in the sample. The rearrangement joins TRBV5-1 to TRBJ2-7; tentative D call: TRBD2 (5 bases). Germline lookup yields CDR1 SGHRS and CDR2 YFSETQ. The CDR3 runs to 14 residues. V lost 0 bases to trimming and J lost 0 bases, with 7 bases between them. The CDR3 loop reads CASSLEGSSYEQYF. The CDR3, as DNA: TGCGCCAGCAGCTTGGAAGGGAGCTCCTACGAGCAGTACTTC.